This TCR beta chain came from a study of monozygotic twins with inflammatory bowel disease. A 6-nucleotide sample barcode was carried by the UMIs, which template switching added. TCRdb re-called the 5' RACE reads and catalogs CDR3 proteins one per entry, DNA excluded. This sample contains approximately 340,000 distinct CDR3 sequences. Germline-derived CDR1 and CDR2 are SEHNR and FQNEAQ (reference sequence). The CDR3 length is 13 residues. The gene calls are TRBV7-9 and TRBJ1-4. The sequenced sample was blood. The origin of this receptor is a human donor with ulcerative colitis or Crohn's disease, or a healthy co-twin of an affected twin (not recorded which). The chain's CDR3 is CASRQSLNEKLFF.